The T cell receptor (beta chain) under discussion was sequenced for a study of T cell responses to AZD1222 COVID-19 vaccine. Points from the study as a whole: The donors showed a predominance of white British ancestry and of females, with possible underestimation of clonal diversity. Only a handful of AZD1222 recipients, more than 5 in all, had baseline seropositivity. Mapped onto spike, vaccine-associated CD4 TCRs spanned it and were dominant at 160-218 and 743-854.

The assay was immunoSEQ multiplex PCR, and TCRdb's table has in-frame clones only and misses some. This sample has under 170,000 clones, with roughly 94% found just once. In its sample, this clone was seen once. Its specificity is not known. Other DNA sequences in this specimen translate into the identical CDR3. Sample: peripheral blood, taken on day 0 of AZD1222 vaccination. This sequence was found in an adult in good health.

Written as DNA, the CDR3 is TGTGCCAGCAGCCCTCTTGGACATACGAACACCGGGGAGCTGTTTTTT. It encodes CASSPLGHTNTGELFF. The V and J genes are TRBV11-2 and TRBJ2-2; TRBD1 is a possible D gene (5 bases). CDR3 size: 16 residues. In germline, CDR1 is SGHAT, CDR2 FQNNGV. V was shortened by 5 bases and J by 0 bases, with 13 bases between the two germline ends. The full variable domain, its missing parts supplied by reference TRBV11-2 and TRBJ2-2, is EAGVAQSPRYKIIEKRQSVAFWCNPISGHATLYWYQQILGQGPKLLIQFQNNGVVDDSQLPKDRFSAERLKGVDSTLKIQPAKLEDSAVYLCASSPLGHTNTGELFFGEGSRLTVL.